This T cell receptor beta chain originates from a study of CD8 T cells in ankylosing spondylitis. The study, taken as a whole, reports: Seemingly characteristic of ankylosing spondylitis blood was a TCR beta motif consisting of fewer than 10 highly homologous variants.

With molecular barcodes, quantitative 5'-RACE was used to make the TCR beta libraries. MiXCR, applied by TCRdb to the 5' RACE reads, yields one record per CDR3 protein. The table records about 220,000 distinct CDR3 sequences, about 7.3% of them present only once. This clonotype was counted ten times or more. What it binds is unknown. The specimen sequenced was blood, either unsorted or a sorted T cell fraction (not recorded which). This receptor was identified in a male donor with ankylosing spondylitis.

The CDR3 bases are TGTGCCAGCAGCCCCCTCTATGACGAGCAGTACTTC. It is translated as CASSPLYDEQYF. The V call is TRBV7-9, the J call TRBJ2-7; D not certain. Germline-derived CDR1 and CDR2 are SEHNR and FQNEAQ (reference sequence). V was trimmed by 5 bases and J by 5 bases, leaving 10 bases between them. CDR3 size: 12 residues.